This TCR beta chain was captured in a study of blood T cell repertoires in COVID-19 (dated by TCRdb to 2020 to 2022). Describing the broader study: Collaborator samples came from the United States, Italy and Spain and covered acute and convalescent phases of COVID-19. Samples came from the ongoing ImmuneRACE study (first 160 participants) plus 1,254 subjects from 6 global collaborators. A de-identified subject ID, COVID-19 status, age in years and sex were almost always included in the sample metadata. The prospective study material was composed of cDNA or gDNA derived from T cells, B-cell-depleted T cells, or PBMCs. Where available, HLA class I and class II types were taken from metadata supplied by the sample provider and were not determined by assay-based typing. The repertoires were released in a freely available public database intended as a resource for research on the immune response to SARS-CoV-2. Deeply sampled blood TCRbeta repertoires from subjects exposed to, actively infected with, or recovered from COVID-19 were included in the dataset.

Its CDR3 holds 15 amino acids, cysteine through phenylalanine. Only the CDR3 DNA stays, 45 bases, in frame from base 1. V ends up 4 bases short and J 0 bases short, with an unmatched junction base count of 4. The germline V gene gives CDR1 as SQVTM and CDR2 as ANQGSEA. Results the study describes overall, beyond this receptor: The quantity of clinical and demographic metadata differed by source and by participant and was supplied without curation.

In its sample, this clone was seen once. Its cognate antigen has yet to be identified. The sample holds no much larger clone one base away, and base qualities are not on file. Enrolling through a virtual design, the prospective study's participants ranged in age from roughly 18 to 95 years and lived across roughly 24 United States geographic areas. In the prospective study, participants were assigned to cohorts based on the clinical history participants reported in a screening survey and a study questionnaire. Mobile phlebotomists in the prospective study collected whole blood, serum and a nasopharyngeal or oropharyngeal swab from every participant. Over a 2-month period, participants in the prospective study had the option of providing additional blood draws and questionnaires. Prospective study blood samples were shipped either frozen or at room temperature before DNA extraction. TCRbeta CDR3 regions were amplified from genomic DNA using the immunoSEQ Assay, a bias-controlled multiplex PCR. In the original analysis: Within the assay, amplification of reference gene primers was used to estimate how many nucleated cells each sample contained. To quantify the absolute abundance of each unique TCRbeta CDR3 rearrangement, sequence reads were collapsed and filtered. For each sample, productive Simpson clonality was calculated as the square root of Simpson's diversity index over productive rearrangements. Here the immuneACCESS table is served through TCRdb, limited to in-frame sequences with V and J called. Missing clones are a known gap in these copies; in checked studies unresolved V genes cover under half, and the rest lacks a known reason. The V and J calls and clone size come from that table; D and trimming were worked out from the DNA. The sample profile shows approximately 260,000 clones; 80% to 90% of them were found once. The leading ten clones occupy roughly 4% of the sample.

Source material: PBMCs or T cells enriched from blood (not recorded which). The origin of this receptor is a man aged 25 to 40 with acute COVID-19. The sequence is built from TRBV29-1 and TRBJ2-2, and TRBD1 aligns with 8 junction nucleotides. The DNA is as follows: TGCAGCGTTGGGGGGGACAGGTCGAACACCGGGGAGCTGTTTTTT. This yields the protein CSVGGDRSNTGELFF.